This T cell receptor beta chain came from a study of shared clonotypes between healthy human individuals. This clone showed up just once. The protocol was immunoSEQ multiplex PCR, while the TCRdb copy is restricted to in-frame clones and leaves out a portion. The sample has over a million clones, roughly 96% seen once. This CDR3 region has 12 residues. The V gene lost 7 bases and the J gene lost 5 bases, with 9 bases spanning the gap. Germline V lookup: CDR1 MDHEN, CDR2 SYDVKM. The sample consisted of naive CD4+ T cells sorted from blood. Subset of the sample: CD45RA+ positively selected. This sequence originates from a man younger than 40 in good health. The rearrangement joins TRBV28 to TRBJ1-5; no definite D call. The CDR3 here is CASTRWDQPQHF. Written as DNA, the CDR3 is TGTGCCAGCACCCGATGGGATCAGCCCCAGCATTTT.